This T cell receptor (beta chain) was identified during a study of identifying expanded T cells in peripheral blood. Overall study findings and caveats: Across healthy donors, higher total template counts meant significantly greater approximately two-week count variance. About 1.2 clones differed between technical replicates, versus approximately 17 and 20 over time.

No infections or other immune events were documented during collection. The CDR3 consists of 12 residues. V shed 5 bases and J shed 3 bases, with 8 bases lying between them. CDR1 is SGHVS, CDR2 FQNEAQ, per germline. Comment on this clone: Its antigen is still unknown.

Data came from immunoSEQ multiplex PCR; TCRdb stores just in-frame clones and leaves some out. The sample has approximately 130,000 clones; roughly 82% are singletons. This TCR was sampled from a person aged 18 to 70 in good health. The rearrangement joins TRBV7-8 to TRBJ2-7, with D perhaps matching TRBD2 (6 bases). The source material was blood. The CDR3 loop is CASSRRGYEQYF. The CDR3 region has the DNA TGTGCCAGCAGCCGGAGGGGCTACGAGCAGTACTTC.